This is a list of T cell receptor beta chains from one sample in a study of blood T cell repertoires in COVID-19. Measured with immunoSEQ multiplex PCR; TCRdb has only the in-frame clones, and not every one. Of 210,000 or so clones listed, 84% are singletons. Sequenced sample: peripheral blood. The receptors shown here come from a woman aged 80 or over with active or convalescent COVID-19. Each CDR3 is given with its conserved first and last residue. The D gene is left open where the match is weak. Part of the rows lack a size; the others show once, few, many or a class for expanded clones.

>TRBV6-5|TRBD1|TRBJ2-4|NA
TGTGCCAGCAGTCCGGGGACAGCCCACGGCATTCAGTACTTC
CASSPGTAHGIQYF
>TRBV7-2|NA|TRBJ2-6|once
TGTGCCAGCAGCTCGCGGGGTTCGGGGGCCAACGTCCTGACTTTC
CASSSRGSGANVLTF
>TRBV7-6|TRBD1|TRBJ1-4|NA
TGTGCCAGCAGCTTAGCGGGACAGGGGATGGCTGAAAAACTGTTTTTT
CASSLAGQGMAEKLFF
>TRBV12-5|TRBD2|TRBJ2-2|NA
TGTGCTAGTGGTTTGTCCCGGACTAGCGGGTACACCGGGGAGCTGTTTTTT
CASGLSRTSGYTGELFF
>TRBV2|TRBD1|TRBJ1-2|NA
TGTGCCAGCAGTCCCACTCCCGGGACAGGGGTATATGGCTACACCTTC
CASSPTPGTGVYGYTF
>TRBV12-3/TRBV12-4|TRBD2|TRBJ2-1|few
TGTGCCAGCAGTCTCGGGGGGATTGGTGAGCAGTTCTTC
CASSLGGIGEQFF
>TRBV2|NA|TRBJ1-5|NA
TGTGCCAGCAGAGAACAAGGACAGAGCAATCAGCCCCAGCATTTT
CASREQGQSNQPQHF
>TRBV7-3|NA|TRBJ2-1|many
TGTGCCAGCAGCTCCACAGACAATGAGCAGTTCTTC
CASSSTDNEQFF
>TRBV2|NA|TRBJ1-6|few
TGTGCCAGCAAGATACAGGGTCGAGATTCACCCCTCCACTTT
CASKIQGRDSPLHF
>TRBV15|TRBD1|TRBJ1-3|NA
TGTGCCACCACCCAAGGACAGGGGCTCTCTGGAAACACCATATATTTT
CATTQGQGLSGNTIYF
>TRBV7-2|NA|TRBJ2-1|NA
TGTGCCAGCAGCTTAGTAGCGCATGAGCAGTTCTTC
CASSLVAHEQFF
>TRBV24-1|TRBD1|TRBJ1-3|NA
TGTGCCACCAGTGACCCCCGGACAGGCTCTGGAAACACCATATATTTT
CATSDPRTGSGNTIYF
>TRBV18|NA|TRBJ1-6|few
TGTGCCAGCTCACCGACAAATAATTCACCCCTCCACTTT
CASSPTNNSPLHF
>TRBV6-5|NA|TRBJ1-1|few
TGTGCCACATGGGGCAGGAGTTTCGCTGAAGCTTTCTTT
CATWGRSFAEAFF
>TRBV15|TRBD1|TRBJ2-7|once
TGTGCCACCAGCGGACAGGGGATCTTCCACGAGCAGTACTTC
CATSGQGIFHEQYF
>TRBV9|NA|TRBJ2-1|NA
TGTGCCAGCAGCGTCGATGGGAGAGTTGTCGATGAGCAGTTCTTC
CASSVDGRVVDEQFF
>TRBV5-1|NA|TRBJ1-1|NA
TGCGCCAGCAGCCACGGTCTCTTAAGAGGGAACACTGAAGCTTTCTTT
CASSHGLLRGNTEAFF
>TRBV4-1|NA|TRBJ2-3|NA
TGCGCCAGCAGCCAAGGTAGAGGGGGTCGCACAGATACGCAGTATTTT
CASSQGRGGRTDTQYF
>TRBV29-1|NA|TRBJ1-2|NA
TGCAGCGCCGTACGGGATAACTATGGCTACACCTTC
CSAVRDNYGYTF
>TRBV5-1|TRBD2|TRBJ2-3|NA
TGCGCCAGCAGCTTGTTCGCGGGAGTCACAGATACGCAGTATTTT
CASSLFAGVTDTQYF
>TRBV6-5|NA|TRBJ2-2|NA
TGTGCCAGCACCAGGGACGGGGGGCCCTCCGGGGAGCTGTTTTTT
CASTRDGGPSGELFF
>TRBV15|NA|TRBJ2-7|NA
TGTGCCACCAGCAGACCCGACCTCGGGCGGGACGAGCAGTACTTC
CATSRPDLGRDEQYF